The next 19 T cell receptor beta chains were all read from a single sample in a study of radiotherapy plus CTLA-4 blockade in lung cancer (dated by TCRdb to the late 2010s). Libraries were built with the immunoSEQ multiplex PCR assay. The table comes from immuneACCESS by way of TCRdb, which keeps in-frame sequences with V and J called. Part of the clones is missing from these tables; in studies checked, under half for an unresolved V gene and the rest for unknown reasons. In all, the sample holds around 85,000 clones, and roughly 86% of those were seen once. The ten largest make up about 2% of the sample. Sequencing used peripheral blood, obtained from a patient treated with radiotherapy plus ipilimumab. The source of these receptors is a human donor with non-small cell lung cancer who had a partial response to radiotherapy plus ipilimumab.

This chain uses TRBV5-6 with TRBJ2-5, with D possibly TRBD2 on 6 matching bases. The CDR3 is made up of 15 amino acids. V was cut by 0 bases and J by 5 bases, with 14 bases left in between. The germline CDR1 and CDR2 sequences are SGHDT and YYEEEE. CDR3 bases: TGTGCCAGCAGCTTGGGGGGCGGGACGGGGGAGACCCAGTACTTC. Its protein product is CASSLGGGTGETQYF.

The chain is built from TRBV5-1 and TRBJ2-5; 9 bases are shared with TRBD1. Gene TRBJ2-7 matches the end of the DNA better, so the J call may be wrong. The CDR3 extends over 15 amino acids. CDR1 and CDR2 (germline): SGHRS, YFSETQ. The DNA for the CDR3 is TGCGCCAGCAGCCCTGACAGGGGGAGCTCCTACGAGCAGTACTTC. Residues: CASSPDRGSSYEQYF.

This sequence joins TRBV5-4 and TRBJ1-6; 9 bases match TRBD1. V gave up 4 bases and J gave up 10 bases; unmatched junction bases: 15. The germline CDR1 and CDR2 sequences are SGHNT and YYREEE (reference sequence). This CDR3 contains 17 residues. The CDR3 sequence: CASSAKPPGQGESPLHF. The CDR3, as DNA: TGTGCCAGCAGCGCAAAACCTCCGGGACAGGGTGAATCACCCCTCCACTTT.

The rearrangement joins TRBV7-7 to TRBJ2-7, with TRBD1 as a possible D gene (8 bases). There are 10 residues in the CDR3. Per the germline V gene, CDR1 is SSHAT and CDR2 is FNYEAQ (reference sequence). The CDR3 sequence: CASSLYRGGV. CDR3 DNA: TGTGCTAGCAGCTTGTACAGGGGGGGGGTC.

The chain is built from TRBV4-3 and TRBJ1-1; TRBD1 aligns across 7 bases. J lost 2 bases, V lost 0 bases, and 6 bases had no gene match. The CDR3 spans 16 residues. Germline V CDR1 and CDR2: LGHNA, YSLEER. The CDR3 protein is CASSQDFTGANTEAFF. The CDR3 DNA reads TGCGCCAGCAGCCAAGATTTCACAGGGGCCAACACTGAAGCTTTCTTT.

The gene calls are TRBV28 and TRBJ2-7; 8 bases agree with TRBD2. Germline CDR1 is MDHEN and CDR2 is SYDVKM. After removal of 4 bases from V and 3 bases from J, the junction contained 11 bases not matched to a gene. The CDR3 totals 16 residues. This CDR3 reads CASSSPLAGTFYEQYV. CDR3 sequence (DNA): TGTGCCAGCAGTTCCCCTCTAGCGGGCACCTTCTACGAGCAGTACGTC.

V usage is TRBV5-1 and J usage is TRBJ1-2; 8 nucleotides agree with TRBD1. Looked up from germline, CDR1 is SGHRS and CDR2 is YFSETQ. The trim removed 1 base at V and 3 bases at J, leaving 5 bases unmatched. The CDR3 length is 15 residues. CDR3 sequence reads: CASSLRTGGDYGYTF. In nucleotides, the CDR3 is TGCGCCAGCAGCTTGAGAACAGGGGGTGACTATGGCTACACCTTC.

V is TRBV27 and J is TRBJ1-1; D unresolved. The CDR3 loop spans 15 amino acids. Trimming stripped 8 bases from V and 0 bases from J, with 16 bases between. Germline CDR1 and CDR2: MNHEY and SMNVEV (reference sequence). The CDR3 sequence is CASAGSGFMNTEAFF. The CDR3 nucleotides are TGTGCCAGCGCGGGTTCGGGTTTCATGAACACTGAAGCTTTCTTT.

The gene calls are TRBV2 and TRBJ1-2; 11 nucleotides agree with TRBD1. Germline V lookup: CDR1 SNHLY, CDR2 FYNNEI. The CDR3 covers 15 residues. Germline trimming cut 4 bases from V and 4 bases from J; bases unmatched to any gene: 5. As DNA, the CDR3 is TGTGCCAGCAGTGGGACAGGGGGCGAGGGCTATGGCTACACCTTC. The encoded protein is CASSGTGGEGYGYTF.

This clone was counted between two and nine times. The chain employs TRBV28 and TRBJ2-7, with 14 bases matching TRBD2. The CDR3 loop spans 15 amino acids. Losses at the gene ends were 6 bases for V and 6 bases for J; bases not matched to a gene: 7. CDR1 is MDHEN and CDR2 is SYDVKM in the germline V gene. CDR3 sequence reads: CASSRRTSGRIEQYF. The CDR3, as DNA: TGTGCCAGCAGCCGAAGGACTAGCGGGAGGATCGAGCAGTACTTC.

The V gene is TRBV5-1, the J gene TRBJ1-4, with 7 nucleotides matching TRBD1. Trimming removed 5 bases from V and 3 bases from J; junction bases left unmatched: 4. The germline V gene encodes CDR1 SGHRS and CDR2 YFSETQ. The CDR3 spans 14 residues. The CDR3 region is CASSRDRPNEKLFF. CDR3 DNA: TGCGCCAGCAGTCGGGACAGACCTAATGAAAAACTGTTTTTT.

The chain couples TRBV9 to TRBJ1-1; TRBD1 matches 10 bases. V was clipped by 0 bases and J by 4 bases; unmatched bases: 0. The germline V gene encodes CDR1 SGDLS and CDR2 YYNGEE. The CDR3 has 14 residues. In DNA, the CDR3 is TGTGCCAGCAGCGTAGGGACAGGGGGCACTGAAGCTTTCTTT. Amino acids: CASSVGTGGTEAFF.

The chain links TRBV10-1 to TRBJ2-7; 15 positions agree with TRBD2. Losses at the gene ends were 11 bases for V and 3 bases for J; bases not matched to a gene: 11. CDR1 WNHNN and CDR2 SYGVQD come from the germline V gene (reference sequence). CDR3 length: 16 residues. For the CDR3, the DNA is TGCGCCGGCATGCCGGGACTAGCGGGAGGAAGCTACGAGCAGTACGTC. Residues: CAGMPGLAGGSYEQYV.

The sample holds one count of this clone. The V call is TRBV28, the J call TRBJ2-5, with D perhaps matching TRBD1 (6 bases). CDR1 and CDR2 from the germline V gene are MDHEN and SYDVKM. The CDR3 has 13 amino acids. V lost 6 bases to trimming and J lost 5 bases, with 13 bases between them. CDR3 region: CASRRQVGETQYF. For the CDR3, the DNA is TGTGCCAGCAGAAGACAGGTGGGGGAGACCCAGTACTTC.

This clone appeared a single time. V usage is TRBV19 and J usage is TRBJ2-1; D remains ambiguous. This CDR3 has 15 amino acids. From germline, CDR1 is LNHDA and CDR2 SQIVND (reference sequence). The V end was cut by 5 bases, the J end by 0 bases, with 11 bases between. CDR3 nucleotide sequence: TGTGCCAGTAGTGCCACTAAGAGCTCCTACAATGAGCAGTTCTTC. This codes for CASSATKSSYNEQFF.

The V call is TRBV6-5, the J call TRBJ2-7; D ambiguous. The CDR3 totals 15 residues. V dropped 2 bases and J dropped 2 bases, with 13 bases sitting between them. CDR1 is MNHEY, CDR2 SVGAGI, per germline. CDR3 protein: CASSYGSPQTYEQYV. CDR3 DNA sequence: TGTGCCAGCAGTTACGGTTCCCCACAGACCTACGAGCAGTACGTC.

V and J are TRBV5-1 and TRBJ2-7; tentative D call: TRBD2 (6 bases). Germline-derived CDR1 and CDR2 are SGHRS and YFSETQ. This CDR3 is built from 14 residues. Trimming shortened V by 4 bases and J by 5 bases, and 16 bases separated the two germline ends. CDR3 protein: CASSMASVPHEQYF. The CDR3, as DNA: TGCGCCAGCAGCATGGCTAGCGTCCCCCACGAGCAGTACTTC.

The chain couples TRBV6-5 to TRBJ2-4, with D tentatively TRBD2 (6 bases). CDR3 length equals 15 residues. Germline V gene lookup returns CDR1 MNHEY and CDR2 SVGAGI. Trimming took 5 bases from V and 7 from J, leaving 18 bases between them. In nucleotides, the CDR3 is TGTGCCAGCAGTACTTTTCTAGCGACGGGGAACATTCAGTACTTC. Its protein product is CASSTFLATGNIQYF.

The chain combines TRBV28 with TRBJ1-2; possible D gene TRBD1, 6 bases. Germline V CDR1 and CDR2: MDHEN, SYDVKM. The CDR3 totals 13 residues. V was trimmed by 5 bases and J by 7 bases, leaving 14 bases between them. The CDR3 DNA is TGTGCCAGCAGTCCACAGGGCCTGGGTGGCTACACCTTC. It translates to CASSPQGLGGYTF.